Shown below are 15 T cell receptor beta chains from a single sample sequenced in a study of shared clonotypes between healthy human individuals. Libraries were prepared by immunoSEQ multiplex PCR; TCRdb keeps only in-frame clonotypes and omits some of them. The data hold around 2.5 million clones, with 93% observed a single time. The sequenced material came from naive CD4+ T cells from PBMCs. Subset specified: CD45RA+ positively selected. These receptors were obtained from a man younger than 35 in good health. Some clones in this sample may be carry-over from other donors' samples.

The chain is built from TRBV13 and TRBJ2-1; 11 bases are shared with TRBD1. The germline V gene has CDR1 PRHDT and CDR2 FYEKMQ (reference sequence). The CDR3 spans 15 residues. Trimming took 5 bases from V and 4 from J; bases not matched to a gene: 4. CDR3 in DNA: TGTGCCAGCAGCCGGGACAGGGGGACGTACAATGAGCAGTTCTTC. It encodes CASSRDRGTYNEQFF.

The chain couples TRBV5-6 to TRBJ1-5; 7 bases line up with TRBD1. This CDR3 has 14 amino acids. CDR1 SGHDT and CDR2 YYEEEE come from the germline V gene. The ends lost 6 bases at V and 4 bases at J; junction bases unmatched: 7. CDR3 coding DNA: TGTGCCAGCACCCTGACAGGGCGGAATCAGCCCCAGCATTTT. Translating gives CASTLTGRNQPQHF. Filled out from reference TRBV5-6 and TRBJ1-5, the complete variable domain reads DAGVTQSPTHLIKTRGQQVTLRCSPKSGHDTVSWYQQALGQGPQFIFQYYEEEERQRGNFPDRFSGHQFPNYSSELNVNALLLGDSALYLCASTLTGRNQPQHFGDGTRLSIL.

The chain's CDR3 is CASHPGLENLEQFF. Written as DNA, the CDR3 is TGCGCCAGCCATCCGGGACTGGAGAACTTAGAGCAGTTCTTC. This chain joins TRBV5-1 and TRBJ2-1; possibly TRBD2 for D (6 bases). CDR1 SGHRS and CDR2 YFSETQ come from the germline V gene. This CDR3 has 14 amino acids. The V gene lost 7 bases and the J gene lost 10 bases, with 21 bases spanning the gap. Filled out from reference TRBV5-1 and TRBJ2-1, the complete variable domain reads KAGVTQTPRYLIKTRGQQVTLSCSPISGHRSVSWYQQTPGQGLQFLFEYFSETQRNKGNFPGRFSGRQFSNSRSEMNVSTLELGDSALYLCASHPGLENLEQFFGPGTRLTVL.

The V gene is TRBV27, the J gene TRBJ2-2; 9 positions agree with TRBD2. The V and J ends lost 5 bases and 6 bases, in that order; junction bases with no gene match: 10. The CDR3 runs to 16 residues. Germline CDR1 MNHEY, CDR2 SMNVEV (reference sequence). CDR3 loop: CASSELSGSRAGELFF. CDR3 nucleotide sequence: TGTGCCAGCAGTGAACTTAGCGGGAGCAGAGCCGGGGAGCTGTTTTTT.

This chain links TRBV15 with TRBJ2-1, with D perhaps assigned TRBD1 or TRBD2 (5 bases each). The CDR3 is made up of 12 amino acids. The germline CDR1 and CDR2 sequences are LNHNV and YYDKDF (reference sequence). V lost 8 bases to trimming and J lost 12 bases, with 17 bases between them. As DNA, the CDR3 is TGTGCCACCCGGGACCCGACACTGGTGCAGTTCTTC. This translates into CATRDPTLVQFF.

This rearrangement joins TRBV6-1 to TRBJ2-1, with 10 bases fitting TRBD2. With 0 bases clipped from V and 8 bases from J, the junction kept 4 bases outside the gene matches. The CDR3 is made up of 15 amino acids. CDR1 and CDR2 from the germline V gene are MNHNS and SASEGT. For the CDR3, the DNA is TGTGCCAGCAGTGAAGCCGAACTAGCGGGATATGAGCAGTTCTTC. Its translation: CASSEAELAGYEQFF.

The chain employs TRBV6-5 and TRBJ1-2; 8 bases agree with TRBD1. The germline gives CDR1 MNHEY, CDR2 SVGAGI. CDR3 length: 14 residues. The ends lost 5 bases at V and 2 bases at J; junction bases unmatched: 4. The DNA for the CDR3 is TGTGCCAGCAGTCCCAGGGGGCCCAACTATGGCTACACCTTC. This sequence encodes CASSPRGPNYGYTF.

The chain combines TRBV11-2 with TRBJ2-1; the D is unclear. Per the germline V gene, CDR1 is SGHAT and CDR2 is FQNNGV. The V end was cut by 3 bases, the J end by 0 bases, with 9 bases between. The CDR3 covers 15 residues. This CDR3 is CASSLSPSSYNEQFF. The CDR3 DNA reads as TGTGCCAGCAGCTTGTCTCCCAGCTCCTACAATGAGCAGTTCTTC.

The rearrangement uses TRBV30 and TRBJ1-1, with a tentative D call TRBD1 (5 bases). Germline loops: CDR1 GTSNPN, CDR2 SVGIG (reference sequence). Trimming took off 3 bases at V and 11 bases at J, with 16 bases between the two ends. CDR3 size: 12 residues. The CDR3 nucleotides read TGTGCCTGGAGCCCCGGGTTGGGGACGGCTTTCTTT. It codes for CAWSPGLGTAFF.

The rearrangement uses TRBV30 and TRBJ1-1; D remains unclear. The V and J ends lost 5 bases and 2 bases respectively, with 6 bases between them. In germline, CDR1 is GTSNPN, CDR2 SVGIG (reference sequence). This CDR3 is 11 amino acids long. CDR3 region: CAWGSNTEAFF. For the CDR3, the DNA is TGTGCCTGGGGCTCAAACACTGAAGCTTTCTTT.

The chain joins TRBV11-3 to TRBJ2-2; unclear D gene. V was trimmed by 4 bases and J by 5 bases, leaving 17 bases between them. The CDR3 extends over 16 amino acids. Per the germline V gene, CDR1 is SGHNT and CDR2 is YENEEA. The DNA for the CDR3 is TGTGCCAGCAGCTCCCCGACGTCGGGTGGTACCGGGGAGCTGTTTTTT. Residues: CASSSPTSGGTGELFF.

This clone has a single count. The chain couples TRBV30 to TRBJ1-4; 7 bases agree with TRBD1. The germline CDR1 and CDR2 sequences are GTSNPN and SVGIG (reference sequence). This CDR3 region has 13 residues. Trimming removed 6 bases from V and 11 bases from J; junction bases left unmatched: 12. The CDR3 nucleotides are TGTGCCTGTCGAGACAGGGCTCTAGGGAAACTGTTTTTT. This translates into CACRDRALGKLFF.

The gene calls are TRBV5-8 and TRBJ2-5, with TRBD1 matching 9 bases. The CDR3 length is 16 residues. Germline V CDR1 and CDR2: SGHTS, YDEGEE. Trimming at V came to 5 bases and at J to 4 bases, leaving 12 bases not matched to a gene. Here the CDR3 DNA reads TGTGCCAGCAGGAAGGGGGACAGGGTATCAACAGAGACCCAGTACTTC. This sequence encodes CASRKGDRVSTETQYF.

The chain employs TRBV18 and TRBJ1-1; no clear D. This CDR3 has 14 amino acids. Germline V lookup: CDR1 KGHSH, CDR2 LQKENI. V was trimmed by 0 bases and J by 5 bases, leaving 10 bases between them. The CDR3 loop reads CASSPPFVGTEAFF. DNA for the CDR3: TGTGCCAGCTCACCACCATTTGTGGGGACTGAAGCTTTCTTT.

Regarding this clone: One junction end disagrees with the germline gene, perhaps due to a read error. The chain recombines TRBV28 with TRBJ1-1; no clear D. Germline CDR1 MDHEN, CDR2 SYDVKM. The CDR3 runs to 13 residues. The CDR3 loop reads CASSWQIHTGAFF. For the CDR3, the DNA is TGTGCCAGCAGTTGGCAGATCCACACTGGAGCTTTCTTT.